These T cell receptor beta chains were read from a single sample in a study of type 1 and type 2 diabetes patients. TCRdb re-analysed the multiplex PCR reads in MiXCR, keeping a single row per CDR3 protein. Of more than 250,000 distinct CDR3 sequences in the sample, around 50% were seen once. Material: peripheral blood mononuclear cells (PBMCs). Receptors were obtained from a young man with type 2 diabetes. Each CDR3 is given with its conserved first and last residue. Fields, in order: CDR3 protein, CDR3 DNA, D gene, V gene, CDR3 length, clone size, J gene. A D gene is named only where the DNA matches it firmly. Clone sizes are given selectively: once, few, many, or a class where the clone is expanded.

CATSRLTGSPIIEAFF | TGTGCCACCAGCAGACTCACAGGGTCCCCTATAATTGAAGCTTTCTTT | . | TRBV15 | 16 | . | TRBJ1-1
CSARYPGGLGTGASVLTF | TGCAGTGCTAGATACCCAGGGGGATTAGGAACTGGGGCCAGCGTCCTGACTTTC | TRBD1 | TRBV20-1 | 18 | . | TRBJ2-6
CASSRRGGYGYTF | TGTGCCAGCAGCCGCAGGGGGGGGTATGGCTACACCTTC | TRBD1 | TRBV7-2 | 13 | . | TRBJ1-2
CASGYNGVTDTQYF | TGTGCCAGCGGATACAACGGGGTCACAGATACGCAGTATTTT | . | TRBV2 | 14 | . | TRBJ2-3
CASSERGTEAFF | TGTGCCAGCAGTGAGAGGGGCACTGAAGCTTTCTTT | . | TRBV25-1 | 12 | many | TRBJ1-1
CASSSDLTGTGELFF | TGTGCCAGCAGCTCAGATCTCACAGGGACCGGGGAGCTGTTTTTT | . | TRBV7-9 | 15 | . | TRBJ2-2
CASSQGQGVTGELFF | TGCGCCAGCAGCCAGGGACAGGGGGTTACCGGGGAGCTGTTTTTT | TRBD1 | TRBV5-1 | 15 | once | TRBJ2-2
CASSPILEMETQYF | TGTGCCAGCAGCCCAATCCTTGAGATGGAGACCCAGTACTTC | . | TRBV11-2 | 14 | . | TRBJ2-5
CASSQVRQGYNSPLHF | TGCGCCAGCAGCCAAGTTCGACAGGGTTATAATTCACCCCTCCACTTT | TRBD1 | TRBV4-1 | 16 | . | TRBJ1-6
CASSNPRGYGYTF | TGTGCCAGCAGCAATCCCAGAGGCTATGGCTACACCTTC | . | TRBV7-9 | 13 | . | TRBJ1-2
CASSDRAGLATRTDTQYF | TGTGCCAGCAGCGATCGCGCGGGACTAGCGACCCGCACAGATACGCAGTATTTT | TRBD2 | TRBV9 | 18 | . | TRBJ2-3
CASSQALGSPLHF | TGCGCCAGCAGCCAAGCCTTGGGGTCACCCCTCCACTTT | . | TRBV7-3 | 13 | . | TRBJ1-6
CASSLNSGSPLHF | TGTGCCAGCAGCTTAAACTCCGGCTCACCCCTCCACTTT | . | TRBV7-2 | 13 | . | TRBJ1-6
CSARDIVGRITDTQYF | TGCAGTGCTAGAGATATCGTGGGGAGGATCACAGATACGCAGTATTTT | . | TRBV20-1 | 16 | . | TRBJ2-3
CASTGGQGPAGGYTF | TGTGCCAGCACGGGCGGACAGGGGCCGGCTGGTGGCTACACCTTC | TRBD1 | TRBV28 | 15 | . | TRBJ1-2
CASGPTGISGANVLTF | TGTGCCAGCGGACCAACAGGGATTTCTGGGGCCAACGTCCTGACTTTC | . | TRBV4-2 | 16 | . | TRBJ2-6
CASSSAFSYNEQFF | TGTGCCAGCAGCTCAGCTTTTAGCTACAATGAGCAGTTCTTC | . | TRBV7-8 | 14 | . | TRBJ2-1
CASSQGRSGANVLTF | TGCGCCAGCAGCCAAGGCCGAAGCGGGGCCAACGTCCTGACTTTC | . | TRBV4-1 | 15 | . | TRBJ2-6
CASSPEGGIFRHTEAFF | TGTGCCAGCAGCCCAGAGGGCGGAATTTTCCGTCACACTGAAGCTTTCTTT | . | TRBV7-6 | 17 | . | TRBJ1-1
CASSEPPGAGRTEAFF | TGTGCCAGCAGCGAACCCCCGGGGGCAGGAAGAACTGAAGCTTTCTTT | . | TRBV12-5 | 16 | . | TRBJ1-1
CATRGTSSYEQHF | TGTGCCACCAGAGGGACATCATCCTACGAGCAGCACTTC | . | TRBV24-1 | 13 | . | TRBJ2-7
CAITQFPYNEQFF | TGTGCCATCACCCAGTTCCCCTACAATGAGCAGTTCTTC | . | TRBV10-3 | 13 | . | TRBJ2-1
CSVSGTYNEQFF | TGCAGTGTAAGCGGGACCTACAATGAGCAGTTCTTC | TRBD2 | TRBV29-1 | 12 | . | TRBJ2-1
CASSYPRGVLQETQYF | TGTGCCAGCAGTTACCCCCGGGGCGTCCTCCAAGAGACCCAGTACTTC | . | TRBV7-2 | 16 | . | TRBJ2-5
CASSKREGNTEAFF | TGTGCCAGCAGCAAAAGGGAGGGGAACACTGAAGCTTTCTTT | . | TRBV7-8 | 14 | few | TRBJ1-1
CASSSGSVGRGPETQYF | TGTGCCAGCAGCTCCGGGTCGGTGGGGAGGGGGCCAGAGACCCAGTACTTC | . | TRBV5-1 | 17 | few | TRBJ2-5